A selection of T cell receptor beta chains follows, all from one sample in a study of CD8+ T cells in alopecia areata. Data came from immunoSEQ multiplex PCR; TCRdb stores just in-frame clones and leaves some out. Of tens of thousands of clones in the sample, over 95% are singletons; the top ten hold around a quarter. The material sequenced was CD8+ T cells sorted from blood, taken at week 0. The receptors here all came from a human donor with alopecia areata. The CDR3 runs from the conserved cysteine through the conserved F or W. Fields, in order: J gene, CDR3 length, D gene, V gene, clone size, CDR3 DNA, CDR3 protein. The D gene is left open where the match is weak. Expanded clones are given a class, and other clones once, few, many or no size at all.

J gene: TRBJ2-3
CDR3 length: 14
D gene: NA
V gene: TRBV7-2
clone size: NA
CDR3 DNA: TGTGCCAGCAGCTTATTAGTGGTCGGAGATACGCAGTATTTT
CDR3 protein: CASSLLVVGDTQYF

J gene: TRBJ2-3
CDR3 length: 15
D gene: NA
V gene: TRBV9
clone size: NA
CDR3 DNA: TGTGCCAGCAGCACCACGGCCGAATCCACAGATACGCAGTATTTT
CDR3 protein: CASSTTAESTDTQYF

J gene: TRBJ2-5
CDR3 length: 14
D gene: TRBD2
V gene: TRBV14
clone size: NA
CDR3 DNA: TGTGCCAGCAGCGCCCCCGGGGGGGCGGAGACCCAGTACTTC
CDR3 protein: CASSAPGGAETQYF

J gene: TRBJ2-5
CDR3 length: 16
D gene: TRBD2
V gene: TRBV5-1
clone size: NA
CDR3 DNA: TGCGCCAGCAGCTTGGCTCTAGCGGGGCTCCAAGAGACCCAGTACTTC
CDR3 protein: CASSLALAGLQETQYF

J gene: TRBJ2-7
CDR3 length: 15
D gene: NA
V gene: TRBV7-9
clone size: NA
CDR3 DNA: TGTGCCAGCAGCCCTAAGACGAGAAGGGAATTCGAGCAGTACTTC
CDR3 protein: CASSPKTRREFEQYF

J gene: TRBJ2-3
CDR3 length: 15
D gene: NA
V gene: TRBV27
clone size: NA
CDR3 DNA: TGTGCCAGCAGCCTTGGGGGAAGGAGGACAGATACGCAGTATTTT
CDR3 protein: CASSLGGRRTDTQYF

J gene: TRBJ2-3
CDR3 length: 18
D gene: TRBD2
V gene: TRBV9
clone size: NA
CDR3 DNA: TGTGCCAGCAGCGTAGGTCCTGGCGGGGGGGCCAGTTCAGATACGCAGTATTTT
CDR3 protein: CASSVGPGGGASSDTQYF

J gene: TRBJ2-1
CDR3 length: 15
D gene: NA
V gene: TRBV5-1
clone size: NA
CDR3 DNA: TGCGCCAGCAGCTGGGCCCAAGGTGTGTTCAATGAGCAGTTCTTC
CDR3 protein: CASSWAQGVFNEQFF

J gene: TRBJ2-7
CDR3 length: 13
D gene: TRBD2
V gene: TRBV13
clone size: once
CDR3 DNA: TGTGCCAGCAGCCCTGGACTAGTCTACGAGCAGTACTTC
CDR3 protein: CASSPGLVYEQYF

J gene: TRBJ1-1
CDR3 length: 12
D gene: NA
V gene: TRBV7-9
clone size: NA
CDR3 DNA: TGTGCCAGCAGCTTAGGCGGACAGAAAGCTTTCTTT
CDR3 protein: CASSLGGQKAFF

J gene: TRBJ2-3
CDR3 length: 18
D gene: NA
V gene: TRBV5-1
clone size: NA
CDR3 DNA: TGCGCCAGCAGCCAACCTCTGGTCAAGCTCACTAGCACAGATACGCAGTATTTT
CDR3 protein: CASSQPLVKLTSTDTQYF

J gene: TRBJ2-1
CDR3 length: 16
D gene: TRBD2
V gene: TRBV7-2
clone size: NA
CDR3 DNA: TGTGCCAGCAGCTCATGGGCTAGCGGGTCCCACAATGAGCAGTTCTTC
CDR3 protein: CASSSWASGSHNEQFF

J gene: TRBJ1-5
CDR3 length: 13
D gene: NA
V gene: TRBV19
clone size: NA
CDR3 DNA: TGTGCCAGTAGTATGGCCGGTAATCAGCCCCAGCATTTT
CDR3 protein: CASSMAGNQPQHF

J gene: TRBJ1-5
CDR3 length: 15
D gene: NA
V gene: TRBV4-1
clone size: NA
CDR3 DNA: TGCGCCAGCAGCCAAGAACCCAGACGATATCAGCCCCAGCATTTT
CDR3 protein: CASSQEPRRYQPQHF

J gene: TRBJ2-1
CDR3 length: 15
D gene: NA
V gene: TRBV7-2
clone size: NA
CDR3 DNA: TGTGCCAGCAGCGAGGGACTCCGATCCTACAATGAGCAGTTCTTC
CDR3 protein: CASSEGLRSYNEQFF

J gene: TRBJ2-1
CDR3 length: 14
D gene: NA
V gene: TRBV19
clone size: once
CDR3 DNA: TGTGCCAGTAGCGCACTAGACTGGGGCGGTGAGCAGTTCTTC
CDR3 protein: CASSALDWGGEQFF

J gene: TRBJ1-4
CDR3 length: 14
D gene: TRBD1
V gene: TRBV4-1
clone size: NA
CDR3 DNA: TGCGCCAGCAGCCAAGGGCAGGGGGATGAAAAACTGTTTTTT
CDR3 protein: CASSQGQGDEKLFF

J gene: TRBJ2-3
CDR3 length: 12
D gene: NA
V gene: TRBV29-1
clone size: NA
CDR3 DNA: TGCAGCGCGGCCGGAGATTCAGATACGCAGTATTTT
CDR3 protein: CSAAGDSDTQYF

J gene: TRBJ2-4
CDR3 length: 11
D gene: NA
V gene: TRBV14
clone size: NA
CDR3 DNA: TGTGCCAGCAGCCTCGGACACACGAAGTACTTC
CDR3 protein: CASSLGHTKYF

J gene: TRBJ2-1
CDR3 length: 13
D gene: NA
V gene: TRBV10-3
clone size: NA
CDR3 DNA: TGTGCCATCACCGAAAGAAATAATGAGCGGCAGTTCTTC
CDR3 protein: CAITERNNERQFF

J gene: TRBJ1-2
CDR3 length: 14
D gene: TRBD1
V gene: TRBV7-2
clone size: medium-sized
CDR3 DNA: TGTGCCAGCACCGACGACAGGGGGTGGGATGGCTACACCTTC
CDR3 protein: CASTDDRGWDGYTF

J gene: TRBJ2-7
CDR3 length: 14
D gene: NA
V gene: TRBV29-1
clone size: NA
CDR3 DNA: TGCAGCGTTGAAGATTATACAGGGACCTACGAGCAGTACTTC
CDR3 protein: CSVEDYTGTYEQYF

J gene: TRBJ2-7
CDR3 length: 14
D gene: NA
V gene: TRBV4-1
clone size: NA
CDR3 DNA: TGCGCCAGCAGCCAAAACCCAGGGTCCTACGAGCAGTACTTC
CDR3 protein: CASSQNPGSYEQYF

J gene: TRBJ1-1
CDR3 length: 15
D gene: NA
V gene: TRBV7-2
clone size: NA
CDR3 DNA: TGTGCCAGCAGCTTAACAGCGGGCCTAGGAACTGAAGCTTTCTTT
CDR3 protein: CASSLTAGLGTEAFF

J gene: TRBJ2-1
CDR3 length: 15
D gene: NA
V gene: TRBV7-8
clone size: NA
CDR3 DNA: TGTGCCAGCAGCCCGAGGGGGGGAATCTACAATGAGCAGTTCTTC
CDR3 protein: CASSPRGGIYNEQFF

J gene: TRBJ1-5
CDR3 length: 13
D gene: NA
V gene: TRBV6-6
clone size: NA
CDR3 DNA: TGTGCCAGCACACAGTATAGCAATCAGCCCCAGCATTTT
CDR3 protein: CASTQYSNQPQHF

J gene: TRBJ2-5
CDR3 length: 16
D gene: TRBD2
V gene: TRBV29-1
clone size: NA
CDR3 DNA: TGCAGCGTTGAATTGAAAGGACTAGCGGGCCCGACGAAGCAGTACTTC
CDR3 protein: CSVELKGLAGPTKQYF

J gene: TRBJ2-2
CDR3 length: 16
D gene: NA
V gene: TRBV9
clone size: NA
CDR3 DNA: TGTGCCAGCAGCAAACCGGGGGGCGCGAACACCGGGGAGCTGTTTTTT
CDR3 protein: CASSKPGGANTGELFF

J gene: TRBJ2-5
CDR3 length: 15
D gene: TRBD2
V gene: TRBV7-8
clone size: NA
CDR3 DNA: TGTGCCAGCAGCTCCCGACTAGCAGAACAAGAGACCCAGTACTTC
CDR3 protein: CASSSRLAEQETQYF

J gene: TRBJ2-2
CDR3 length: 13
D gene: NA
V gene: TRBV5-4
clone size: NA
CDR3 DNA: TGTGCCAGCAGCTTGGGCGACCCCGGGGAGCTGTTTTTT
CDR3 protein: CASSLGDPGELFF

J gene: TRBJ1-1
CDR3 length: 12
D gene: NA
V gene: TRBV29-1
clone size: NA
CDR3 DNA: TGCAGCGTTGACGGAATTAACACTGAAGCTTTCTTT
CDR3 protein: CSVDGINTEAFF

J gene: TRBJ2-1
CDR3 length: 10
D gene: NA
V gene: TRBV2
clone size: NA
CDR3 DNA: TGTGCCAGCATAGGGAATGAGCAGTTCTTC
CDR3 protein: CASIGNEQFF

J gene: TRBJ2-3
CDR3 length: 15
D gene: TRBD2
V gene: TRBV6-5
clone size: NA
CDR3 DNA: TGTGCCAGCGGAGTACTAGCGGGGGCCCAAGATACGCAGTATTTT
CDR3 protein: CASGVLAGAQDTQYF

J gene: TRBJ2-7
CDR3 length: 17
D gene: NA
V gene: TRBV4-1
clone size: NA
CDR3 DNA: TGCGCCAGCAGCCAAGAAGGTGGGGGGTTAAGCTCCTACGAGCAGTACTTC
CDR3 protein: CASSQEGGGLSSYEQYF

J gene: TRBJ1-4
CDR3 length: 16
D gene: TRBD1
V gene: TRBV4-3
clone size: once
CDR3 DNA: TGCGCCAGCAGCGCGGATACAGGGGGCAGGGATGAAAAACTGTTTTTT
CDR3 protein: CASSADTGGRDEKLFF

J gene: TRBJ2-7
CDR3 length: 14
D gene: NA
V gene: TRBV10-3
clone size: NA
CDR3 DNA: TGTGCCACCCTCGGGTCCAGCAGGGCCTACGAGCAGTACTTC
CDR3 protein: CATLGSSRAYEQYF

J gene: TRBJ2-5
CDR3 length: 14
D gene: NA
V gene: TRBV2
clone size: NA
CDR3 DNA: TGTGCCAGCAGTGCCGGAGGATCGGGACCTGTGAGGTACTTC
CDR3 protein: CASSAGGSGPVRYF

J gene: TRBJ2-1
CDR3 length: 14
D gene: TRBD2
V gene: TRBV29-1
clone size: NA
CDR3 DNA: TGCAGCGCCCAAGGACTAGCGGATTACAATGAGCAGTTCTTC
CDR3 protein: CSAQGLADYNEQFF

J gene: TRBJ2-7
CDR3 length: 14
D gene: TRBD2
V gene: TRBV7-2
clone size: NA
CDR3 DNA: TGTGGAAGCGGGGGGTGGCCGATGAGAGGGGAGCAGTACTTC
CDR3 protein: CGSGGWPMRGEQYF

J gene: TRBJ2-1
CDR3 length: 13
D gene: NA
V gene: TRBV7-9
clone size: NA
CDR3 DNA: TGTGCCAGCAGCTCAAATTCGAATAATGAGCAGTTCTTC
CDR3 protein: CASSSNSNNEQFF

J gene: TRBJ2-1
CDR3 length: 16
D gene: TRBD2
V gene: TRBV7-7
clone size: medium-sized
CDR3 DNA: TGTGCTAGCAGCCTTAGCGGGGGGGCCCCCGACAATGAGCAGTTCTTC
CDR3 protein: CASSLSGGAPDNEQFF

J gene: TRBJ2-3
CDR3 length: 16
D gene: TRBD2
V gene: TRBV7-9
clone size: NA
CDR3 DNA: TGTGCCAGCAGCTTCACTAGCGGGGGGGCCAAAGATACGCAGTATTTT
CDR3 protein: CASSFTSGGAKDTQYF

J gene: TRBJ2-1
CDR3 length: 14
D gene: NA
V gene: TRBV19
clone size: NA
CDR3 DNA: TGTGCCAGTAATTTCGGGGGAGACTACAATGAGCAGTTCTTC
CDR3 protein: CASNFGGDYNEQFF

J gene: TRBJ2-2
CDR3 length: 16
D gene: NA
V gene: TRBV4-1
clone size: NA
CDR3 DNA: TGCGCCAGCAGCCAAGAAGTTTACAGACCCACCGGGGAGCTGTTTTTT
CDR3 protein: CASSQEVYRPTGELFF

J gene: TRBJ2-5
CDR3 length: 15
D gene: NA
V gene: TRBV4-3
clone size: NA
CDR3 DNA: TGCGCCAGCAGCCAAGATTTCCGCTCCCAAGAGACCCAGTACTTC
CDR3 protein: CASSQDFRSQETQYF

J gene: TRBJ1-6
CDR3 length: 14
D gene: NA
V gene: TRBV10-2
clone size: NA
CDR3 DNA: TGCGCCAGCAGTGGGACAGATTATAATTCACCCCTCCACTTT
CDR3 protein: CASSGTDYNSPLHF

J gene: TRBJ2-1
CDR3 length: 13
D gene: NA
V gene: TRBV29-1
clone size: NA
CDR3 DNA: TGCAGCGTTTCGACCCCGTCTTACAATGAGCAGTTCTTC
CDR3 protein: CSVSTPSYNEQFF

J gene: TRBJ2-2
CDR3 length: 16
D gene: TRBD1
V gene: TRBV19
clone size: NA
CDR3 DNA: TGTGCCAGTAGTGAGGGACAGGGTTTTCCAACCGGGGAGCTGTTTTTT
CDR3 protein: CASSEGQGFPTGELFF

J gene: TRBJ2-3
CDR3 length: 15
D gene: NA
V gene: TRBV5-6
clone size: NA
CDR3 DNA: TGTGCCAGCAGCTTGTGGGGGCGGAGCACAGATACGCAGTATTTT
CDR3 protein: CASSLWGRSTDTQYF

J gene: TRBJ2-7
CDR3 length: 13
D gene: NA
V gene: TRBV27
clone size: NA
CDR3 DNA: TGTGCCAGCAGTTTAAGTGGTAACTACGAGCAGTACTTC
CDR3 protein: CASSLSGNYEQYF

J gene: TRBJ1-1
CDR3 length: 14
D gene: TRBD1
V gene: TRBV7-8
clone size: NA
CDR3 DNA: TGTGCCAGCAGCCCCGGTTGGACAGGGGAAGGAGCTTTCTTT
CDR3 protein: CASSPGWTGEGAFF

J gene: TRBJ2-3
CDR3 length: 15
D gene: NA
V gene: TRBV7-3
clone size: NA
CDR3 DNA: TGTGCCAGCAGCCAGGGTGACCTTGGCACAGATACGCAGTATTTT
CDR3 protein: CASSQGDLGTDTQYF

J gene: TRBJ1-2
CDR3 length: 12
D gene: NA
V gene: TRBV29-1
clone size: NA
CDR3 DNA: TGCAGCGTTAAGACGGAAGCCTATGGCTACACCTTC
CDR3 protein: CSVKTEAYGYTF

J gene: TRBJ2-5
CDR3 length: 16
D gene: NA
V gene: TRBV13
clone size: NA
CDR3 DNA: TGTGCCAGCAGCTTCTCCGGGACAAATTTACAAGAGACCCAGTACTTC
CDR3 protein: CASSFSGTNLQETQYF

J gene: TRBJ1-1
CDR3 length: 13
D gene: NA
V gene: TRBV29-1
clone size: NA
CDR3 DNA: TGCAGCGTTGAAACGGCGGCAAACACTGAAGCTTTCTTT
CDR3 protein: CSVETAANTEAFF

J gene: TRBJ1-4
CDR3 length: 16
D gene: NA
V gene: TRBV4-3
clone size: NA
CDR3 DNA: TGCGCCAGCAGCCAAGGGCCTGACCGGCCTAATGAAAAACTGTTTTTT
CDR3 protein: CASSQGPDRPNEKLFF

J gene: TRBJ2-1
CDR3 length: 14
D gene: NA
V gene: TRBV10-2
clone size: NA
CDR3 DNA: TGCGCCAGCAGTGAAGGGGGCTCCTACAATGAGCAGTTCTTC
CDR3 protein: CASSEGGSYNEQFF

J gene: TRBJ2-3
CDR3 length: 12
D gene: NA
V gene: TRBV9
clone size: NA
CDR3 DNA: TGTGCCAGCAGCGCCTTCACAGATACGCAGTATTTT
CDR3 protein: CASSAFTDTQYF

J gene: TRBJ2-5
CDR3 length: 14
D gene: TRBD2
V gene: TRBV29-1
clone size: NA
CDR3 DNA: TGCAGCGTTGAAGTGGGGGGGAGTCAAGAGACCCAGTACTTC
CDR3 protein: CSVEVGGSQETQYF

J gene: TRBJ1-1
CDR3 length: 15
D gene: NA
V gene: TRBV30
clone size: NA
CDR3 DNA: TGTGCCTGGAGTGAACTTAGAACCGGGGCAGCTGAAGCTTTCTTT
CDR3 protein: CAWSELRTGAAEAFF